The 28 T cell receptor beta chains reported below all come from one sample, sequenced in a study of radiation and T cells in renal cell carcinoma. Here immunoSEQ multiplex PCR was the method, and the copy in TCRdb shows in-frame clones only, minus some. The table shows 45,000 to 55,000 clones, with roughly 78% occurring only once. Time point described: blood 2 weeks post-SBRT. Treatment given: 15 Gy SBRT to primary tumor, nephrectomy 4 weeks later. Sequenced here: blood, sampled from a patient whose treatment included radiotherapy and nephrectomy. Every receptor here comes from a woman in her seventies with renal cell carcinoma.

V gene TRBV4-1 combines with J gene TRBJ1-2; perhaps TRBD1 as D (6 bases). The germline CDR1 and CDR2 sequences are MGHRA and YSYEKL. Between the trimmed V and J ends, which lost 4 bases and 6 bases, there was a span of 18 bases. CDR3 size: 15 residues. The CDR3 DNA reads as TGCGCCAGCAGCCGTAGAGCAGGGGCAAATGATGGCTACACCTTC. Its protein is CASSRRAGANDGYTF.

V is TRBV5-6 and J is TRBJ2-3; D is perhaps TRBD2 (6 bases). CDR3 length equals 15 residues. Germline V gives CDR1 SGHDT, CDR2 YYEEEE. With 2 bases removed from V and 7 bases from J, the gap between germline ends came to 17 bases. The CDR3 loop reads CASSFPRDSIYTQYF. The CDR3 DNA reads as TGTGCCAGCAGCTTCCCCCGGGACTCGATCTATACGCAGTATTTT.

CDR3 residues: CASSLQSTNEQFF. The CDR3 DNA sequence: TGTGCCAGCAGCTTGCAGTCTACCAATGAGCAGTTCTTC. The chain is built from TRBV5-6 and TRBJ2-1; D not resolved. There are 13 residues in the CDR3. V lost 1 base to trimming and J lost 6 bases, with 8 bases between them. Germline CDR1 and CDR2: SGHDT and YYEEEE.

V is TRBV11-2 and J is TRBJ2-1; D uncertain. The germline V and J ends were trimmed by 0 bases and 5 bases, with 8 bases remaining between them. The CDR3 contains 14 residues. Looked up from germline, CDR1 is SGHAT and CDR2 is FQNNGV. The CDR3: CASSLDWKDNEQFF. CDR3 sequence (DNA): TGTGCCAGCAGCTTAGATTGGAAGGACAATGAGCAGTTCTTC.

The V and J genes are TRBV30 and TRBJ1-2; D is unclear. The CDR3 length is 12 residues. Trimming pared 1 base from V and 2 bases from J, leaving 5 bases between. Germline V gene sequence: CDR1 GTSNPN, CDR2 SVGIG (reference sequence). In DNA form, the CDR3 reads TGTGCCTGGAGTGCCGGAAACTATGGCTACACCTTC. Its translation is CAWSAGNYGYTF.

This clone appeared a single time. This rearrangement joins TRBV5-1 to TRBJ2-3; D possibly corresponds to TRBD2 (5 bases). From germline, CDR1 is SGHRS and CDR2 YFSETQ. V dropped 8 bases and J dropped 0 bases, with 13 bases sitting between them. There are 14 residues in the CDR3. In nucleotides, the CDR3 is TGCGCCAGTCGGTCCGGGGTGAGCACAGATACGCAGTATTTT. Amino acid sequence: CASRSGVSTDTQYF.

This chain joins TRBV13 and TRBJ2-5, with TRBD1 identical over 11 bases. Looked up from germline, CDR1 is PRHDT and CDR2 is FYEKMQ (reference sequence). Trimming at V came to 3 bases and at J to 4 bases, leaving 7 bases not matched to a gene. CDR3 length: 16 amino acids. CDR3 loop: CASSFARDRGAETQYF. The CDR3 DNA follows: TGTGCCAGCAGCTTCGCCCGGGACAGGGGGGCAGAGACCCAGTACTTC.

The chain carries TRBV11-2 and TRBJ1-3; D not resolved. Germline V gene lookup returns CDR1 SGHAT and CDR2 FQNNGV. Trimming took off 0 bases at V and 2 bases at J, with 8 bases between the two ends. The CDR3 is 15 amino acids. CDR3 in DNA: TGTGCCAGCAGCTTAGATCTGGCAGCTGGAAACACCATATATTTT. Translation: CASSLDLAAGNTIYF. The variable domain in full, completed from reference TRBV11-2 and TRBJ1-3, reads EAGVAQSPRYKIIEKRQSVAFWCNPISGHATLYWYQQILGQGPKLLIQFQNNGVVDDSQLPKDRFSAERLKGVDSTLKIQPAKLEDSAVYLCASSLDLAAGNTIYFGEGSWLTVV.

Only one count was recorded for this clone. The rearrangement joins TRBV7-9 to TRBJ2-3; D remains ambiguous. V dropped 5 bases and J dropped 2 bases, with 11 bases sitting between them. Germline V gives CDR1 SEHNR, CDR2 FQNEAQ (reference sequence). This CDR3 is built from 14 residues. DNA for the CDR3: TGTGCCAGCAGCGTCGACAAGGCCACAGATACGCAGTATTTT. This sequence encodes CASSVDKATDTQYF.

This clone has only one observation. The chain employs TRBV9 and TRBJ2-1, with D perhaps matching TRBD2 (6 bases). V shed 0 bases and J shed 9 bases, with 19 bases lying between them. In germline, CDR1 is SGDLS, CDR2 YYNGEE. The CDR3 has 16 residues. Written as DNA, the CDR3 is TGTGCCAGCAGCGTAGGATCGGGTGGGCGGGACGGTGAGCAGTTCTTC. It specifies CASSVGSGGRDGEQFF.

The rearrangement uses TRBV12-5 and TRBJ2-2; tentatively, D is TRBD1 (6 bases). The CDR3 totals 16 residues. The V end lost 3 bases, the J end lost 3 bases, and 14 bases lay between the germline ends. Germline CDR1 and CDR2: LGHNT and FRNRAP. CDR3: CASGFRRAGDTGELFF. The CDR3 region has the DNA TGTGCTAGTGGTTTTCGCAGGGCAGGGGACACCGGGGAGCTGTTTTTT.

V and J are TRBV7-7 and TRBJ2-5; D may be TRBD2 (5 bases). V lost 3 bases and J lost 3, with 14 bases in between. Germline lookup yields CDR1 SSHAT and CDR2 FNYEAQ (reference sequence). CDR3 size: 15 residues. The CDR3 loop is CASSLIGGPEETQYF. CDR3 coding DNA: TGTGCCAGCAGCTTGATCGGCGGGCCTGAAGAGACCCAGTACTTC.

This chain links TRBV5-1 with TRBJ1-1; 8 bases agree with TRBD1. From germline, CDR1 is SGHRS and CDR2 YFSETQ. The CDR3 totals 16 residues. V was clipped by 1 base and J by 0 bases; unmatched bases: 5. CDR3 protein: CASSLIGQGMNTEAFF. The DNA for the CDR3 is TGCGCCAGCAGCTTGATAGGACAGGGCATGAACACTGAAGCTTTCTTT.

Only one count was recorded for this clone. J is TRBJ1-2 and V is TRBV6-5; D is perhaps TRBD1 (6 bases). CDR1 is MNHEY and CDR2 is SVGAGI in the germline V gene. The CDR3 is 16 amino acids. V lost 0 bases, J lost 5 bases, and 16 bases lay in between. The CDR3 is CASSYSKWGQGYGYTF. CDR3 nucleotides: TGTGCCAGCAGTTACTCGAAATGGGGGCAAGGGTATGGCTACACCTTC.

In DNA, the CDR3 is TGTGCCAGCAGCCAGGGGAGATTAGTCGGTGGCGGGGAGCTGTTTTTT. It specifies CASSQGRLVGGGELFF. The chain recombines TRBV7-7 with TRBJ2-2, with D tentatively TRBD1 (6 bases). The CDR3 loop spans 16 amino acids. Trimming removed 5 bases at V and 7 bases at J, with 20 bases between. CDR1 is SSHAT, CDR2 FNYEAQ, per germline (reference sequence).

This clone was seen at least ten times. This chain joins TRBV4-2 and TRBJ2-1, with TRBD2 matching 9 bases. V lost 3 bases, J lost 3 bases, and 0 bases stayed unmatched. CDR3 length: 14 amino acids. In germline, CDR1 is LGHNA, CDR2 YNFKEQ. The CDR3 here is CASSHSGSYNEQFF. Written as DNA, the CDR3 is TGTGCCAGCAGCCATAGCGGGAGCTACAATGAGCAGTTCTTC.

The chain combines TRBV2 with TRBJ2-1; a possible D gene is TRBD2 (5 bases). The germline gives CDR1 SNHLY, CDR2 FYNNEI. V was shortened by 4 bases and J by 9 bases, with 7 bases between the two germline ends. This CDR3 is 11 amino acids long. This chain's CDR3 is CASSGSGEQFF. DNA of the CDR3: TGTGCCAGCAGTGGGAGCGGTGAGCAGTTCTTC.

The chain has TRBV7-2 and TRBJ1-2; 7 bases align to TRBD1. The CDR3 is 15 amino acids. Germline V gene lookup returns CDR1 SGHTA and CDR2 FQGNSA. With V trimmed by 3 bases and J by 4 bases, 8 bases remained unmatched. The chain's CDR3 is CASSLRDSSFYGYTF. The CDR3 bases are TGTGCCAGCAGCTTGAGGGACAGTTCTTTCTATGGCTACACCTTC.

The V and J genes are TRBV5-4 and TRBJ1-1; no firm D call. Germline CDR1 SGHNT, CDR2 YYREEE (reference sequence). Trimming shortened V by 4 bases and J by 4 bases, and 14 bases separated the two germline ends. This CDR3 is 14 amino acids long. The CDR3 region has the DNA TGTGCCAGCAGCAGCGCAAGGTTTCCCACTGAAGCTTTCTTT. Protein: CASSSARFPTEAFF.

The chain employs TRBV6-6 and TRBJ2-5; 8 bases match TRBD1. Germline V lookup: CDR1 MNHNY, CDR2 SVGAGI (reference sequence). The CDR3 spans 14 residues. V lost 5 bases and J lost 1; bases outside the gene matches: 3. The CDR3 reads CASSPTGGQETQYF. The CDR3 coding sequence is TGTGCCAGCAGTCCCACAGGGGGCCAAGAGACCCAGTACTTC.

The CDR3 here is CASSRGPEETQYF. As DNA, the CDR3 is TGTGCCAGCAGTCGGGGGCCCGAAGAGACCCAGTACTTC. The chain joins TRBV6-6 to TRBJ2-5; D is perhaps TRBD1 or TRBD2 (6 bases each). The V gene lost 5 bases and the J gene lost 3 bases, with 10 bases spanning the gap. The CDR3 covers 13 residues. From germline, CDR1 is MNHNY and CDR2 SVGAGI (reference sequence).

The V and J genes are TRBV13 and TRBJ2-5; D gene ambiguous. Deletions cut 5 bases from V and 1 base from J, with 14 bases between. The CDR3 has 15 residues. CDR1 is PRHDT, CDR2 FYEKMQ, per germline (reference sequence). DNA of the CDR3: TGTGCCAGCAGCCCCGCGAGCAGGACCCAAGAGACCCAGTACTTC. Translated, it gives CASSPASRTQETQYF.

This clone was seen a single time. This chain joins TRBV29-1 and TRBJ2-1; no clear D. This CDR3 region has 14 residues. Between the trimmed V and J ends, which lost 6 bases and 8 bases, there was a span of 20 bases. Germline lookup yields CDR1 SQVTM and CDR2 ANQGSEA. As DNA, the CDR3 is TGCAGCGTGATTATTGCGGAAGGGTATTATGAGCAGTTCTTC. Its translation is CSVIIAEGYYEQFF.

The rearrangement links TRBV6-1 to TRBJ1-5, with 7 bases aligning to TRBD1. The germline V gene has CDR1 MNHNS and CDR2 SASEGT. CDR3 length: 15 residues. Trimming took 5 bases from V and 2 from J; bases not matched to a gene: 6. This CDR3 reads CASSSRDSRNQPQHF. DNA for the CDR3: TGTGCCAGCAGTTCCCGGGACAGTCGCAATCAGCCCCAGCATTTT.

This clone appeared a few times. The V call is TRBV7-2, the J call TRBJ2-7; weak D call: TRBD2 (5 bases). Germline V CDR1 and CDR2: SGHTA, FQGNSA. Trimming took off 1 base at V and 7 bases at J, with 14 bases between the two ends. This CDR3 is 14 amino acids long. In nucleotides, the CDR3 is TGTGCCAGCAGCTTAGAAGGGTCGGGAACTGAGCAGTACTTC. Its translation: CASSLEGSGTEQYF.

V gene TRBV6-5 combines with J gene TRBJ2-1, with 9 bases that match TRBD2. Germline V gene lookup returns CDR1 MNHEY and CDR2 SVGAGI. The ends lost 1 base at V and 5 bases at J; junction bases unmatched: 3. CDR3 length: 15 residues. CDR3 sequence reads: CASSYWASGNNEQFF. In DNA form, the CDR3 reads TGTGCCAGCAGTTACTGGGCTAGCGGGAACAATGAGCAGTTCTTC.

V gene TRBV2 combines with J gene TRBJ2-7, with 9 bases that match TRBD1. The CDR3 is 13 amino acids. Germline CDR1 is SNHLY and CDR2 is FYNNEI. The J segment lost 8 bases and the V segment lost 7 bases, leaving 9 bases of the junction unmatched. The CDR3 spells CASTDGGTGQQYF. CDR3 in DNA: TGTGCCAGCACGGATGGGGGGACAGGGCAGCAGTACTTC.

The rearrangement joins TRBV10-3 to TRBJ2-1; perhaps TRBD2 as D (6 bases). This CDR3 spans 17 amino acids. Trimming removed 2 bases at V and 9 bases at J, with 23 bases between. CDR1 is ENHRY, CDR2 SYGVKD, per germline. The CDR3 coding sequence is TGTGCCATCAGTGAGAGCGCTAGCGCAAACCAACGGGGTGAGCAGTTCTTC. Protein sequence: CAISESASANQRGEQFF.